A single TCR beta chain is shown here with its context. Antigen: not known. These data are taken from a study of vaccination and CD4 T cells after COVID-19. About the study: Recovered patients in the cohort numbered six men and four women, two of them Hispanic. Study-wide findings and caveats: Post-infection sampling omitted early timepoints and covered relatively few convalescent patients.

The length of the CDR3 is 16 residues. Germline V gives CDR1 SGHVS, CDR2 FQNEAQ. V trimming: 5 bases; J trimming: 1 base; junction bases outside the gene matches: 5. The study sequenced cultured CD4+ T cell DNA using the Oncomine TCR Beta short-read assay. In TCRdb, the PCR reads were re-called with MiXCR into one record per CDR3 protein. The sample records about 19,000 distinct CDR3 sequences, about 60% being singletons. Documented treatment: approximately 11-day PBMC culture with coronavirus spike peptide pools or control peptides (ViraFEST assay). Sequenced material: CD4+ T cells from blood, cultured in vitro. This receptor was obtained from a human donor who had recovered from COVID-19. V gene TRBV7-8 combines with J gene TRBJ2-1, with 10 bases identical to TRBD2. CDR3 nucleotides: TGTGCCAGCAGCCCCTCGACTAGCGGGTCCTACAATGAGCAGTTCTTC. Its protein product is CASSPSTSGSYNEQFF.